Sequencing of this TCR beta chain was carried out in a study of cytomegalovirus exposure and HLA in healthy donors. Across the study: Out of roughly 200 million T cells, an earlier analysis found some 120 million unique TCR beta sequences in total.

As to this clone: Its antigen is unknown. The same CDR3 arises from other DNA sequences in this sample as well.

This PCR relied on a set of 60 Vbeta primers and 13 Jbeta primers. The assay was immunoSEQ multiplex PCR, and TCRdb's table has in-frame clones only and misses some. The sample lists roughly 100,000 clones, approximately 79% occurring once. General study points: Most TCR beta V segments were productive about 87% or about 30% of the time in an earlier analysis. Follow-up analysis seemed to connect common viral pathogens with several of the most significant clusters identified.

This receptor was identified in a man aged 25-45 years in good health and CMV-seropositive. The sequencing input was PBMCs.

CDR3 sequence (DNA): TGCGCCAGCAGCTCGGGACAGGGGGGTGAAAAACTGTTTTTT. Its protein product is CASSSGQGGEKLFF. The chain couples TRBV5-1 to TRBJ1-4, with 11 bases lining up with TRBD1. This CDR3 is 14 amino acids long. The V gene's germline CDR1 is SGHRS and CDR2 YFSETQ. Trimming at V came to 3 bases and at J to 7 bases, leaving 2 bases not matched to a gene.